Each of the 27 T cell receptor beta chains below was sequenced from the same sample in a study of blood T cell repertoires in COVID-19. Produced via immunoSEQ multiplex PCR; TCRdb's table is partial and in-frame only. Of 250,000 or so clones listed, 85% to 90% are singletons. The source material was PBMCs or T cells enriched from blood (not recorded which). The origin of the receptors is a woman in her 30s with acute COVID-19.

The gene calls are TRBV3-1 (or the pseudogene TRBV3-2) and TRBJ2-7; 8 bases align to TRBD1. Germline V gene lookup returns CDR1 LGHDT and CDR2 YNNKEL (reference sequence). J was trimmed by 6 bases and V by 3 bases; bases with no gene match: 16. The CDR3 is made up of 17 amino acids. CDR3 in amino acids: CASSQEVAGDRRFEQYF. In DNA form, the CDR3 reads TGTGCCAGCAGCCAGGAAGTAGCCGGGGACAGGCGTTTCGAGCAGTACTTC.

V and J are TRBV29-1 and TRBJ2-7; 7 positions match TRBD1. This CDR3 region has 15 residues. Looked up from germline, CDR1 is SQVTM and CDR2 is ANQGSEA. V dropped 0 bases and J dropped 5; count of bases not matched to a gene: 10. CDR3 region: CSVEDPNRGYNEQYF. The CDR3 DNA reads TGCAGCGTTGAAGATCCCAACAGGGGATACAACGAGCAGTACTTC.

This clone has more than one count but fewer than ten. The chain employs TRBV28 and TRBJ1-5, with TRBD1 matching over 7 bases. The CDR3 spans 14 residues. The germline gives CDR1 MDHEN, CDR2 SYDVKM. With 8 bases clipped from V and 4 bases from J, the junction kept 8 bases outside the gene matches. The CDR3 coding sequence is TGTGCCAGCGGACAGGCCCCAGCAAATCAGCCCCAGCATTTT. Translation: CASGQAPANQPQHF.

The chain joins TRBV6-1 to TRBJ2-7; possible D gene TRBD2, 5 bases. V lost 1 base and J 4 bases, leaving 17 bases between the germline ends. This CDR3 has 16 residues. From germline, CDR1 is MNHNS and CDR2 SASEGT. CDR3 protein: CASSEVYSAFLYEQYF. The CDR3 nucleotides read TGTGCCAGCAGTGAAGTTTATAGCGCCTTCCTATACGAGCAGTACTTC.

The V call is TRBV6-5, the J call TRBJ2-7, with D possibly matching TRBD2 (6 bases). V lost 0 bases and J lost 6, with 15 bases in between. This CDR3 region has 15 residues. From germline, CDR1 is MNHEY and CDR2 SVGAGI. The CDR3 DNA follows: TGTGCCAGCAGTTACTCGACTCCGGGGGTGGTCGAGCAGTACTTC. Its translation: CASSYSTPGVVEQYF.

This rearrangement joins TRBV5-1 to TRBJ1-1; D possibly corresponds to TRBD1 (5 bases). Looked up from germline, CDR1 is SGHRS and CDR2 is YFSETQ. V was clipped by 5 bases and J by 0 bases, with 11 bases between them. The CDR3 has 14 residues. CDR3 protein: CASSPGTVNTEAFF. The CDR3 region has the DNA TGCGCCAGCAGTCCTGGGACTGTGAACACTGAAGCTTTCTTT. Full variable domain (missing parts from reference TRBV5-1 and TRBJ1-1): KAGVTQTPRYLIKTRGQQVTLSCSPISGHRSVSWYQQTPGQGLQFLFEYFSETQRNKGNFPGRFSGRQFSNSRSEMNVSTLELGDSALYLCASSPGTVNTEAFFGQGTRLTVV.

The V gene is TRBV28, the J gene TRBJ2-7, with TRBD2 matching 7 bases. The ends lost 6 bases at V and 2 bases at J; junction bases unmatched: 7. Germline V CDR1 and CDR2: MDHEN, SYDVKM. This CDR3 contains 14 residues. The CDR3 reads CASSPGGFTYEQYF. In nucleotides, the CDR3 is TGTGCCAGCAGCCCCGGGGGGTTCACCTACGAGCAGTACTTC.

This clone was seen only a few times. J is TRBJ2-1 and V is TRBV7-3; D is unclear. This CDR3 spans 14 amino acids. Germline CDR1 reads SGHTA; CDR2 reads FQGTGA. The V gene lost 4 bases and the J gene lost 7 bases, with 14 bases spanning the gap. The CDR3 DNA is TGTGCCAGCAGCTCCGCTCCCGGGTATAATGAGCAGTTCTTC. This codes for CASSSAPGYNEQFF. Variable domain in full (rest from reference TRBV7-3 and TRBJ2-1): GAGVSQTPSNKVTEKGKYVELRCDPISGHTALYWYRQSLGQGPEFLIYFQGTGAADDSGLPNDRFFAVRPEGSVSTLKIQRTERGDSAVYLCASSSAPGYNEQFFGPGTRLTVL.

The V call is TRBV5-1, the J call TRBJ1-2, with 7 positions matching TRBD1. CDR3 size: 15 residues. CDR1 and CDR2 (germline): SGHRS, YFSETQ. The V and J ends lost 0 bases and 1 base, in that order; junction bases with no gene match: 3. The CDR3 coding sequence is TGCGCCAGCAGCTTGGAGCCAGGGGGTAACTATGGCTACACCTTC. Its translation is CASSLEPGGNYGYTF.

This chain uses TRBV24-1 with TRBJ2-1; TRBD2 matches at 12 bases. J was trimmed by 10 bases and V by 12 bases; bases with no gene match: 12. The germline CDR1 and CDR2 sequences are KGHDR and SFDVKD. This CDR3 has 14 residues. The DNA for the CDR3 is TGTGCCTCGGCATCGACTAGCGGGAGTCGAGAGCAGTTCTTC. This sequence encodes CASASTSGSREQFF.

This chain joins TRBV4-1 and TRBJ1-1; 7 bases map to TRBD1. CDR1 is MGHRA and CDR2 is YSYEKL in the germline V gene. There are 16 residues in the CDR3. Trimming cost V 2 bases and J 7 bases; bases outside gene matches: 13. The CDR3 coding sequence is TGCGCCAGCAGCCAACGTACAGGGGATGGGGAGAATGAAGCTTTCTTT. The encoded protein is CASSQRTGDGENEAFF.

CDR3 sequence: CASSFESSTEAFF. The DNA of the CDR3 is TGTGCCAGCAGCTTTGAATCCAGTACGGAAGCTTTCTTT. J is TRBJ1-1 and V is TRBV7-9, with D hard to call. CDR1 is SEHNR and CDR2 is FQNEAQ in the germline V gene (reference sequence). CDR3 length: 13 amino acids. Trimming took 3 bases from V and 8 from J, leaving 13 bases between them. Supplemented by reference TRBV7-9 and TRBJ1-1, the full variable domain reads DTGVSQNPRHKITKRGQNVTFRCDPISEHNRLYWYRQTLGQGPEFLTYFQNEAQLEKSRLLSDRFSAERPKGSFSTLEIQRTEQGDSAMYLCASSFESSTEAFFGQGTRLTVV.

The chain has TRBV24-1 and TRBJ1-2; 7 bases are shared with TRBD1. After removal of 4 bases from V and 6 bases from J, the junction contained 10 bases not matched to a gene. The CDR3 length is 15 residues. Germline assignment: CDR1 KGHDR and CDR2 SFDVKD. The DNA of the CDR3 is TGTGCCACCAGTGAAGGCGCCGGGACAGAGGATGGCTACACCTTC. Amino acid sequence: CATSEGAGTEDGYTF.

The V and J genes are TRBV6-1 and TRBJ2-3; D possibly corresponds to TRBD2 (5 bases). CDR1 and CDR2 from the germline V gene are MNHNS and SASEGT. V dropped 2 bases and J dropped 1 base, with 10 bases sitting between them. The CDR3 length is 15 residues. The CDR3 region is CASSESLAGTDTQYF. The CDR3 region has the DNA TGTGCCAGCAGTGAAAGTCTAGCAGGCACAGATACGCAGTATTTT.

Turning to this clone: The junction shows a germline mismatch at one end, possibly a read error. This chain connects TRBV7-7 to TRBJ2-1; 10 positions agree with TRBD2. Germline CDR1 is SSHAT and CDR2 is FNYEAQ (reference sequence). This CDR3 has 15 amino acids. CDR3 bases: TGTGCTAGCAGCTTTGAACTAGCGGGGCTCAATGAGCAGTTCTTC. The encoded protein is CASSFELAGLNEQFF.

The V call is TRBV2, the J call TRBJ2-1, with 13 bases lining up with TRBD2. CDR3 size: 14 residues. Per germline, CDR1 SNHLY and CDR2 FYNNEI. V shed 11 bases, J shed 9 bases, and the junction held 10 bases outside the gene matches. CDR3 amino acids: CAGQPGLAGFEQFF. As DNA, the CDR3 is TGTGCCGGACAACCGGGACTAGCGGGATTTGAGCAGTTCTTC.

V and J are TRBV3-1 (or the pseudogene TRBV3-2) and TRBJ2-1, with 16 bases lining up with TRBD2. The junction had 7 bases not matched to a gene; V was cut back by 1 base and J by 4 bases. Germline assignment: CDR1 LGHDT and CDR2 YNNKEL (reference sequence). The CDR3 sequence is 19 residues long. The CDR3 DNA sequence: TGTGCCAGCAGCCAAGCACCGGGACTAGCGGGAGGGCAATACAATGAGCAGTTCTTC. Its translation: CASSQAPGLAGGQYNEQFF.

The chain has TRBV18 and TRBJ2-4, with a tentative D call TRBD1 (5 bases). The CDR3 sequence is 14 residues long. The germline CDR1 and CDR2 sequences are KGHSH and LQKENI. The V gene lost 3 bases and the J gene lost 2 bases, with 8 bases spanning the gap. The CDR3 DNA reads TGTGCCAGCTCACCCGCAGGGTCCAAAAACATTCAGTACTTC. Protein: CASSPAGSKNIQYF.

The chain links TRBV9 to TRBJ2-7, with D perhaps matching TRBD2 (5 bases). V lost 0 bases to trimming and J lost 2 bases, with 12 bases between them. Germline CDR1 and CDR2: SGDLS and YYNGEE. The CDR3 is made up of 15 amino acids. This chain's CDR3 is CASSVEGGSAYEQYF. CDR3 coding DNA: TGTGCCAGCAGCGTAGAGGGCGGGTCTGCCTACGAGCAGTACTTC.

This sequence joins TRBV9 and TRBJ2-7; 9 bases line up with TRBD2. Per germline, CDR1 SGDLS and CDR2 YYNGEE. The junction had 9 bases not matched to a gene; V was cut back by 4 bases and J by 7 bases. This CDR3 contains 14 residues. Here the CDR3 reads CASSTEGLAAEQYF. In DNA form, the CDR3 reads TGTGCCAGCAGCACCGAGGGACTAGCTGCTGAGCAGTACTTC.

This chain connects TRBV10-3 to TRBJ2-5, with a possible D match to TRBD2 (6 bases). Deletions cut 2 bases from V and 6 bases from J, with 16 bases between. Germline V gene lookup returns CDR1 ENHRY and CDR2 SYGVKD. CDR3 length equals 15 residues. The CDR3 DNA is TGTGCCATCAGTGAGGTCCCGGGACTTCAGAAGACCCAGTACTTC. Residues: CAISEVPGLQKTQYF.

The rearrangement links TRBV13 to TRBJ2-1; 9 positions agree with TRBD1. This CDR3 region has 16 residues. Looked up from germline, CDR1 is PRHDT and CDR2 is FYEKMQ (reference sequence). V lost 5 bases to trimming and J lost 7 bases; unmatched junction nucleotides: 12. The CDR3, as DNA: TGTGCCAGCAGCCCCCTGGGACAGGGCGTGGGTAATGAGCAGTTCTTC. It translates to CASSPLGQGVGNEQFF.

The chain links TRBV11-2 to TRBJ2-2; D not resolved. V lost 1 base and J lost 4, with 7 bases in between. In germline, CDR1 is SGHAT, CDR2 FQNNGV. The CDR3 sequence is 14 residues long. CDR3 sequence: CASSLVSTTGELFF. The CDR3, as DNA: TGTGCCAGCAGCTTAGTAAGCACCACCGGGGAGCTGTTTTTT. Full variable domain (missing parts from reference TRBV11-2 and TRBJ2-2): EAGVAQSPRYKIIEKRQSVAFWCNPISGHATLYWYQQILGQGPKLLIQFQNNGVVDDSQLPKDRFSAERLKGVDSTLKIQPAKLEDSAVYLCASSLVSTTGELFFGEGSRLTVL.

The rearrangement links TRBV19 to TRBJ1-1, with D perhaps TRBD1 (5 bases). This CDR3 is built from 13 residues. Trimming stripped 4 bases from V and 2 bases from J, with 8 bases between. Per germline, CDR1 LNHDA and CDR2 SQIVND (reference sequence). The CDR3 nucleotides read TGTGCCAGTAGTAAAGGGGTTAACACTGAAGCTTTCTTT. Amino acid sequence: CASSKGVNTEAFF.

This clone appeared once. The chain uses TRBV28 and TRBJ2-2; 8 nucleotides match TRBD1. The CDR3 consists of 14 residues. The germline gives CDR1 MDHEN, CDR2 SYDVKM. V shed 1 base and J 6 bases; nucleotides not matched to a gene: 1. The CDR3 sequence is CASSLLQGAGELFF. The CDR3 DNA reads as TGTGCCAGCAGTTTATTACAGGGGGCCGGGGAGCTGTTTTTT.

The V gene is TRBV19, the J gene TRBJ1-2; maybe TRBD1 (5 bases). Germline CDR1 reads LNHDA; CDR2 reads SQIVND (reference sequence). This CDR3 has 13 residues. The V and J ends lost 7 bases and 6 bases respectively, with 15 bases between them. Here the CDR3 reads CASKNLGEDGYTF. DNA for the CDR3: TGTGCCAGTAAGAATTTAGGGGAGGATGGCTACACCTTC.

DNA for the CDR3: TGTGCCAGTAGTATCGGGACTAGCGCATACAATGAGCAGTTCTTC. Translating gives CASSIGTSAYNEQFF. The V gene is TRBV19, the J gene TRBJ2-1; 10 bases line up with TRBD2. J gave up 4 bases and V 3 bases, and 3 bases lay outside the gene matches. The CDR3 covers 15 residues. Germline V gene lookup returns CDR1 LNHDA and CDR2 SQIVND (reference sequence).